Listed below are T cell receptor beta chains from one sample, sequenced in a study of blood T cell repertoires in COVID-19. Assay used: immunoSEQ multiplex PCR; TCRdb lists only in-frame clones, some missing. The sample has fewer than 25,000 clones; roughly nine tenths are singletons. Source material: peripheral blood. The receptors here all came from a human donor in a cohort sampled during active COVID-19. CDR3s include the opening cysteine and the closing phenylalanine or tryptophan. D genes are given only for firm matches. Part of the rows lack a size; the others show once, few, many or a class for expanded clones.

>.|TRBJ2-5|TRBV7-8|TRBD2
CASSLGLAGRQETQYF
TGTGCCAGCAGCTTAGGACTAGCGGGTCGACAAGAGACCCAGTACTTC
>.|TRBJ2-5|TRBV9|.
CASSWGGGSQETQYF
TGTGCCAGCAGTTGGGGCGGGGGCTCCCAAGAGACCCAGTACTTC
>.|TRBJ2-7|TRBV6-2/TRBV6-3|.
CASSYTGIKQYF
TGTGCCAGCAGTTACACCGGGATTAAGCAGTACTTC
>.|TRBJ2-6|TRBV2|.
CASSERQANVLTF
TGTGCCAGCAGTGAGCGACAGGCCAACGTCCTGACTTTC
>.|TRBJ2-2|TRBV7-2|.
CASRRYPQGNTGELFF
TGTGCCAGCAGGCGTTACCCGCAGGGTAACACCGGGGAGCTGTTTTTT
>.|TRBJ1-4|TRBV5-1|.
CASRSGSAANEKLFF
TGCGCCAGCCGATCCGGTTCAGCGGCTAATGAAAAACTGTTTTTT
>once|TRBJ2-7|TRBV14|.
CASSQVSGGPLGQYF
TGTGCCAGCAGCCAAGTATCGGGGGGCCCCCTAGGGCAGTACTTC
>.|TRBJ2-7|TRBV7-2|.
CASSGVGRGGDRYEQYF
TGTGCCAGCAGCGGCGTAGGAAGGGGCGGAGACCGCTACGAGCAGTACTTC
>.|TRBJ2-7|TRBV30|.
CAWSDKSVGTYEQYF
TGTGCCTGGAGTGACAAGTCTGTCGGGACCTACGAGCAGTACTTC
>.|TRBJ2-5|TRBV28|TRBD2
CASSYGRDETQYF
TGTGCCAGCAGTTACGGGAGGGATGAGACCCAGTACTTC
>.|TRBJ1-4|TRBV5-4|TRBD1
CASSSPGQGNEKLFF
TGTGCCAGCAGCTCCCCGGGACAGGGAAATGAAAAACTGTTTTTT
>once|TRBJ2-1|TRBV6-5|.
CASSYNSYNEQFF
TGTGCCAGCAGTTACAACTCTTACAATGAGCAGTTCTTC
>.|TRBJ1-4|TRBV5-5|.
CASSLSPPGGAAGEKLFF
TGTGCCAGCAGCCTGAGCCCCCCGGGAGGGGCCGCAGGTGAAAAACTGTTTTTT
>.|TRBJ2-5|TRBV5-4|TRBD1
CASSLAATGGETQYF
TGTGCCAGCAGCTTGGCCGCGACAGGGGGAGAGACCCAGTACTTC
>.|TRBJ2-7|TRBV7-2|.
CASNWAVQSYEQYF
TGTGCCAGCAACTGGGCAGTACAATCCTACGAGCAGTACTTC
>few|TRBJ2-5|TRBV28|.
CASSLIAVYQETQYF
TGTGCCAGCAGTTTAATAGCGGTTTACCAAGAGACCCAGTACTTC
>.|TRBJ1-4|TRBV5-8|.
CASSFFRPGAFNEKLFF
TGTGCCAGCAGCTTCTTCCGGCCAGGGGCTTTTAATGAAAAACTGTTTTTT
>.|TRBJ2-7|TRBV3-1/TRBV3-2|.
CASSLGTTYEQYF
TGTGCCAGCAGCCTGGGCACCACCTACGAGCAGTACTTC
>.|TRBJ2-7|TRBV20-1|.
CSASFGGGGAMIEQYF
TGCAGTGCTAGTTTTGGGGGTGGCGGGGCCATGATTGAGCAGTACTTC
>.|TRBJ1-4|TRBV6-6|.
CASTRRATNEKLFF
TGTGCCAGCACCCGTCGGGCAACTAATGAAAAACTGTTTTTT
>.|TRBJ2-7|TRBV27|TRBD2
CASSKLAGGLYEQYF
TGTGCCAGCAGTAAACTAGCGGGGGGGCTCTACGAGCAGTACTTC
>.|TRBJ2-1|TRBV6-5|TRBD1
CASSRPGQVHNEQFF
TGTGCCAGCAGTCGACCGGGACAGGTCCACAATGAGCAGTTCTTC
>.|TRBJ1-2|TRBV4-2|.
CASSQDAGNYGYTF
TGTGCCAGCAGCCAAGATGCAGGGAACTATGGCTACACCTTC
>.|TRBJ2-7|TRBV9|.
CASSPDVAGLSYEQYF
TGTGCCAGCAGCCCGGACGTCGCGGGGTTGTCCTACGAGCAGTACTTC
>.|TRBJ2-1|TRBV10-3|.
CAISEVQNEQFF
TGTGCCATCAGTGAAGTTCAGAATGAGCAGTTCTTC
>.|TRBJ2-3|TRBV15|.
CATSRDASDTQYF
TGTGCCACCAGCAGAGACGCAAGCGATACGCAGTATTTT
>.|TRBJ2-1|TRBV6-2/TRBV6-3|.
CASSPFQFYAYNEQFF
TGTGCCAGCAGTCCCTTCCAGTTTTATGCTTACAATGAGCAGTTCTTC
>.|TRBJ1-2|TRBV7-9|.
CAGSEAGGVVGYTF
TGTGCCGGTTCGGAAGCTGGAGGCGTAGTGGGCTACACCTTC
>once|TRBJ2-1|TRBV27|TRBD2
CASSPHALLSGRNEQFF
TGTGCCAGCAGTCCCCACGCTCTCCTAAGCGGGAGAAATGAGCAGTTCTTC
>once|TRBJ2-3|TRBV5-1|TRBD2
CASSLSPRTSGGTDTQYF
TGCGCCAGCAGCTTGAGCCCAAGGACTAGCGGGGGGACAGATACGCAGTATTTT
>.|TRBJ1-3|TRBV6-5|TRBD1
CASSSGQARAIYF
TGTGCCAGCAGTTCGGGACAGGCTAGGGCCATATATTTT
>.|TRBJ2-5|TRBV6-5|.
CASIYAGTQYF
TGTGCCAGCATCTACGCAGGGACCCAGTACTTC
>.|TRBJ2-4|TRBV6-1|TRBD2
CASSEGASGSWGLKNIQYF
TGTGCCAGCAGTGAAGGGGCTAGCGGGAGCTGGGGCCTCAAAAACATTCAGTACTTC
>.|TRBJ2-7|TRBV7-9|TRBD2
CASSLVPTSGLAYEQYF
TGTGCCAGCAGCTTAGTCCCGACTAGCGGGCTCGCCTACGAGCAGTACTTC
>.|TRBJ1-1|TRBV5-1|.
CASSLVQVNTEAFF
TGCGCCAGCAGCTTGGTTCAGGTGAACACTGAAGCTTTCTTT
>.|TRBJ2-1|TRBV19|.
CASSFIRPTGENNEQFF
TGTGCCAGTAGTTTTATAAGGCCGACGGGAGAGAACAATGAGCAGTTCTTC
>.|TRBJ1-1|TRBV2|.
CASSENKKAFF
TGTGCCAGCAGTGAAAACAAGAAAGCTTTCTTT
>.|TRBJ2-5|TRBV5-6|TRBD1
CASSSIQGIETQYF
TGTGCCAGCAGCTCCATACAGGGGATCGAGACCCAGTACTTC
>.|TRBJ2-5|TRBV5-1|.
CASSAGERSYEETQYF
TGCGCCAGCAGTGCAGGGGAAAGATCGTACGAAGAGACCCAGTACTTC
>.|TRBJ2-4|TRBV4-1|TRBD2
CASSQKGDSGGLAKNIQYF
TGCGCCAGCAGCCAAAAGGGTGATAGCGGGGGGTTAGCCAAAAACATTCAGTACTTC
>.|TRBJ1-1|TRBV13|TRBD1
CASSSTRTGGVTEAFF
TGTGCCAGCAGCTCAACTCGGACAGGGGGCGTGACTGAAGCTTTCTTT
>.|TRBJ1-6|TRBV6-1|.
CASSESVLLNSPLHF
TGTGCCAGCAGTGAATCCGTACTGCTAAATTCACCCCTCCACTTT
>.|TRBJ1-5|TRBV2|.
CASRAAYSNQPQHF
TGTGCCAGCAGGGCAGCGTATAGCAATCAGCCCCAGCATTTT
>medium-sized|TRBJ1-6|TRBV4-2|TRBD1
CASSQDGTGNSPLHF
TGTGCCAGCAGCCAAGATGGGACAGGGAATTCACCCCTCCACTTT
>.|TRBJ2-1|TRBV30|TRBD2
CAWTMGLAVGNEQFF
TGTGCCTGGACTATGGGACTAGCGGTAGGCAATGAGCAGTTCTTC
>.|TRBJ2-7|TRBV7-8|TRBD2
CASSLQTGTSVYEQYF
TGTGCCAGCAGCTTACAAACCGGGACTAGCGTTTACGAGCAGTACTTC
>.|TRBJ2-5|TRBV30|.
CAWTRDRSQETQYF
TGTGCCTGGACCAGAGACAGGTCCCAAGAGACCCAGTACTTC
>.|TRBJ2-1|TRBV12-5|.
CASSSGGSFHEQFF
TGTGCTAGCTCTTCGGGGGGCTCTTTTCATGAGCAGTTCTTC
>.|TRBJ1-3|TRBV3-1/TRBV3-2|TRBD1
CASSQGGQGMGNTIYF
TGTGCCAGCAGCCAAGGGGGACAGGGCATGGGAAACACCATATATTTT
>.|TRBJ2-3|TRBV6-2/TRBV6-3|.
CASSYGVLSTDTQYF
TGTGCCAGCAGTTACGGAGTCTTGAGCACAGATACGCAGTATTTT
>once|TRBJ2-5|TRBV27|TRBD2
CASGGTPGGVETQYF
TGTGCCAGCGGTGGCACCCCGGGAGGAGTGGAGACCCAGTACTTC